What follows are 18 T cell receptor beta chains derived from one specimen sequenced in a study of shared clonotypes between healthy human individuals. Sequenced by immunoSEQ multiplex PCR; TCRdb stores in-frame clones only, minus some. The sample yields 2.3 million or so clones, 85% to 95% seen once. The sample consisted of naive CD4+ T cells from PBMCs. Subset noted: CD45RA+ positively selected. These receptors all come from a man between 18 and 35 years old in good health. Some clones in this sample may be carry-over from other donors' samples.

The chain links TRBV5-5 to TRBJ1-3, with D hard to call. The CDR3 extends over 13 amino acids. Germline assignment: CDR1 SGHKS and CDR2 YYEKEE (reference sequence). V shed 3 bases and J shed 6 bases, with 10 bases lying between them. For the CDR3, the DNA is TGTGCCAGCAGCTATATAGCTGAAAACACCATATATTTT. This gives the protein CASSYIAENTIYF. Looking up the rest from reference TRBV5-5 and TRBJ1-3 gives the full variable domain: DAGVTQSPTHLIKTRGQQVTLRCSPISGHKSVSWYQQVLGQGPQFIFQYYEKEERGRGNFPDRFSARQFPNYSSELNVNALLLGDSALYLCASSYIAENTIYFGEGSWLTVV.

This clone occurred once. V and J are TRBV6-1 and TRBJ1-5; TRBD1 is a possible D gene (5 bases). Trimming cost V 4 bases and J 3 bases, with 16 bases left between them. The CDR3 contains 16 residues. The germline V gene has CDR1 MNHNS and CDR2 SASEGT. CDR3: CASSGGGRGYNQPQHF. DNA of the CDR3: TGTGCCAGCAGTGGGGGAGGGAGGGGATACAATCAGCCCCAGCATTTT.

The V and J genes are TRBV9 and TRBJ1-5; 7 bases match TRBD1. After removal of 2 bases from V and 4 bases from J, the junction contained 6 bases not matched to a gene. The V gene's germline CDR1 is SGDLS and CDR2 YYNGEE. The CDR3 sequence is 15 residues long. The CDR3 nucleotides are TGTGCCAGCAGCGTGGGACAGCTAGGAAATCAGCCCCAGCATTTT. This gives the protein CASSVGQLGNQPQHF.

This clone appeared a single time. The CDR3 nucleotides read TGTGCCTGGAGTCCCAGCCAGGAGCAGTACTTC. This gives the protein CAWSPSQEQYF. The rearrangement joins TRBV30 to TRBJ2-5, with D unclear. The CDR3 is 11 residues long. In germline, CDR1 is GTSNPN, CDR2 SVGIG (reference sequence). Trimming removed 2 bases from V and 11 bases from J, with 12 bases in between.

J is TRBJ1-2 and V is TRBV7-2; D is unclear. Trimming left V 3 bases short and J 2 bases short, with 16 bases between. The CDR3 is made up of 16 amino acids. Germline loops: CDR1 SGHTA, CDR2 FQGNSA. The chain's CDR3 is CASSFGSGLGNYGYTF. For the CDR3, the DNA is TGTGCCAGCAGCTTCGGGTCCGGTCTGGGGAACTATGGCTACACCTTC.

The chain joins TRBV7-9 to TRBJ1-1; 9 bases fit TRBD1. Germline CDR1 and CDR2: SEHNR and FQNEAQ (reference sequence). V lost 5 bases to trimming and J lost 1 base; unmatched junction nucleotides: 8. The CDR3 is 16 residues long. CDR3 in amino acids: CASSPRDRDGNTEAFF. The CDR3 nucleotides are TGTGCCAGCAGCCCCCGGGACAGGGACGGGAACACTGAAGCTTTCTTT.

V and J are TRBV27 and TRBJ2-6; D unclear. Germline V gene lookup returns CDR1 MNHEY and CDR2 SMNVEV (reference sequence). The CDR3 runs to 18 residues. V dropped 2 bases and J dropped 0 bases, with 14 bases sitting between them. The CDR3 reads CASSLKPYTLSGANVLTF. DNA of the CDR3: TGTGCCAGCAGTTTAAAACCCTACACCCTCTCTGGGGCCAACGTCCTGACTTTC.

The V call is TRBV19, the J call TRBJ2-5; D is ambiguous. This CDR3 region has 13 residues. CDR1 is LNHDA, CDR2 SQIVND, per germline (reference sequence). Trimming removed 4 bases from V and 2 bases from J, with 8 bases in between. As DNA, the CDR3 is TGTGCCAGTAGTAGCTCTAGGCAAGAGACCCAGTACTTC. It translates to CASSSSRQETQYF.

CDR3: CASSVGGLAVRTGELFF. In DNA form, the CDR3 reads TGTGCCAGCAGCGTAGGAGGACTAGCGGTTAGAACCGGGGAGCTGTTTTTT. The rearrangement links TRBV9 to TRBJ2-2; 10 bases are shared with TRBD2. This CDR3 has 17 residues. Per the germline V gene, CDR1 is SGDLS and CDR2 is YYNGEE. Trimming at V came to 0 bases and at J to 5 bases, leaving 7 bases not matched to a gene. The full variable domain, its missing parts supplied by reference TRBV9 and TRBJ2-2, is DSGVTQTPKHLITATGQRVTLRCSPRSGDLSVYWYQQSLDQGLQFLIQYYNGEERAKGNILERFSAQQFPDLHSELNLSSLELGDSALYFCASSVGGLAVRTGELFFGEGSRLTVL.

This rearrangement joins TRBV7-2 to TRBJ2-7, with D perhaps TRBD2 (6 bases). The germline CDR1 and CDR2 sequences are SGHTA and FQGNSA. This CDR3 contains 14 residues. V shed 6 bases and J shed 0 bases, with 12 bases lying between them. The DNA of the CDR3 is TGTGCCAGCAGATTCGGGACTGGCTCCTACGAGCAGTACTTC. Its protein product is CASRFGTGSYEQYF.

The table lists this clone with a count of one. At one boundary the junction diverges from the germline segment, which might be a read error. The chain joins TRBV6-5 to TRBJ2-7, with D possibly matching TRBD1 (5 bases). CDR1 is MNHEY, CDR2 SVGAGI, per germline. The CDR3 spans 13 residues. The CDR3 DNA sequence: TGTGCCAGCAGTTACCGTGCGACAGCCGGCGGACACTTC. Its translation is CASSYRATAGGHF.

The chain carries TRBV5-1 and TRBJ1-4; maybe TRBD1 (5 bases). Trimming shortened V by 7 bases and J by 5 bases, and 21 bases separated the two germline ends. CDR3 size: 16 residues. Looked up from germline, CDR1 is SGHRS and CDR2 is YFSETQ. The CDR3 region has the DNA TGCGCCAGCGCCTGGAGGGGATGGGGGAGCAATGAAAAACTGTTTTTT. It is translated as CASAWRGWGSNEKLFF.

The chain joins TRBV9 to TRBJ2-5; no definite D call. Trimming cost V 4 bases and J 5 bases, with 18 bases left between them. The germline CDR1 and CDR2 sequences are SGDLS and YYNGEE. The CDR3 is 15 residues long. The CDR3 region is CASSPRAPPGETQYF. Written as DNA, the CDR3 is TGTGCCAGCAGCCCCCGGGCTCCTCCCGGCGAGACCCAGTACTTC.

This clone was seen just once. The chain joins TRBV7-6 to TRBJ1-2; 7 bases are a match to TRBD1. The CDR3 sequence is 15 residues long. V shed 1 base, J shed 4 bases, and the junction held 6 bases outside the gene matches. Per the germline V gene, CDR1 is SGHVS and CDR2 is FNYEAQ. The CDR3 DNA sequence: TGTGCCAGCAGCTTAGTCGCCGGGGACAGCTATGGCTACACCTTC. It translates to CASSLVAGDSYGYTF.

This clone was picked up one time. The chain has TRBV28 and TRBJ1-5; perhaps TRBD1 as D (5 bases). This CDR3 spans 14 amino acids. V was pared by 8 bases and J by 6 bases, with 17 bases between. The germline V gene encodes CDR1 MDHEN and CDR2 SYDVKM. The CDR3 is CASFRNGGVQPQHF. In nucleotides, the CDR3 is TGTGCCAGCTTTCGGAACGGGGGGGTTCAGCCCCAGCATTTT.

The rearrangement uses TRBV29-1 and TRBJ2-2; D not resolved. Germline CDR1 reads SQVTM; CDR2 reads ANQGSEA. This CDR3 comprises 15 residues. Trimming left V 4 bases short and J 1 base short, with 13 bases between. This CDR3 reads CSVVPPGVNTGELFF. CDR3 nucleotide sequence: TGCAGCGTTGTGCCGCCCGGCGTGAACACCGGGGAGCTGTTTTTT.

This sequence joins TRBV28 and TRBJ1-5; D perhaps matches TRBD1 (5 bases). V lost 10 bases, J lost 4 bases, and 14 bases lay in between. The CDR3 has 13 amino acids. The germline V gene encodes CDR1 MDHEN and CDR2 SYDVKM. In DNA form, the CDR3 reads TGTGCCACCTGGGGGGTCCTTAATCAGCCCCAGCATTTT. Translating it yields CATWGVLNQPQHF.

The chain employs TRBV6-1 and TRBJ1-1; the D gene is possibly TRBD1 (5 bases). Germline CDR1 MNHNS, CDR2 SASEGT. V lost 8 bases and J 4 bases, leaving 20 bases between the germline ends. The CDR3 totals 15 residues. In DNA, the CDR3 is TGTGCCAGCCAGGTTGTTAGGGGCATAGGCACTGAAGCTTTCTTT. As protein: CASQVVRGIGTEAFF.